Each of the 5 T cell receptor beta chains below was sequenced from the same sample in a study of T cell changes during pregnancy in multiple sclerosis. The method was immunoSEQ multiplex PCR; TCRdb's version includes in-frame clones alone and lacks a portion of them. The sample includes more than 40,000 clones, around 90% of them seen just once. The sample was CD8+ T cells from peripheral blood mononuclear cells, taken after pregnancy. The source is a female donor with multiple sclerosis, enrolled in a pregnancy study.

This chain connects TRBV16 to TRBJ1-5; D is uncertain. The germline V gene has CDR1 KGHSY and CDR2 FQNENV. V was trimmed by 4 bases and J by 7 bases, leaving 11 bases between them. The CDR3 sequence is 13 residues long. The CDR3 nucleotides are TGTGCCAGCAGCCCCCCAGGAGGGCAGCCCCAGCATTTT. Residues: CASSPPGGQPQHF.

The chain employs TRBV7-3 and TRBJ2-2; D remains ambiguous. Germline CDR1 is SGHTA and CDR2 is FQGTGA. Trimming shortened V by 5 bases and J by 7 bases, and 8 bases separated the two germline ends. CDR3 length equals 12 residues. The CDR3 sequence is CASSQGGGELFF. CDR3 DNA sequence: TGTGCCAGCAGCCAAGGCGGCGGGGAGCTGTTTTTT.

The chain joins TRBV11-3 to TRBJ2-3, with 8 bases that match TRBD1. Germline V CDR1 and CDR2: SGHNT, YENEEA. CDR3 length equals 13 residues. Germline trimming cut 6 bases from V and 6 bases from J; bases unmatched to any gene: 5. This CDR3 reads CASRDRVKDTQYF. The CDR3 bases are TGTGCCAGCAGGGACAGGGTGAAGGATACGCAGTATTTT.

The chain uses TRBV2 and TRBJ2-7; 11 nucleotides agree with TRBD2. Germline assignment: CDR1 SNHLY and CDR2 FYNNEI. Trimming at V came to 1 base and at J to 12 bases, leaving 14 bases not matched to a gene. This CDR3 spans 16 amino acids. The CDR3 loop reads CASSEGGALAGGLGYF. The CDR3, as DNA: TGTGCCAGCAGTGAAGGGGGTGCCCTAGCGGGAGGCCTCGGGTACTTC.

The CDR3 DNA is TGTGCCAGCAGCCCGCGGGGGACCCCGTACAATGAGCAGTTCTTC. As protein: CASSPRGTPYNEQFF. The chain joins TRBV7-2 to TRBJ2-1; 7 bases line up with TRBD2. The trim removed 5 bases at V and 4 bases at J, leaving 8 bases unmatched. CDR1 and CDR2 (germline): SGHTA, FQGNSA. The CDR3 has 15 residues.